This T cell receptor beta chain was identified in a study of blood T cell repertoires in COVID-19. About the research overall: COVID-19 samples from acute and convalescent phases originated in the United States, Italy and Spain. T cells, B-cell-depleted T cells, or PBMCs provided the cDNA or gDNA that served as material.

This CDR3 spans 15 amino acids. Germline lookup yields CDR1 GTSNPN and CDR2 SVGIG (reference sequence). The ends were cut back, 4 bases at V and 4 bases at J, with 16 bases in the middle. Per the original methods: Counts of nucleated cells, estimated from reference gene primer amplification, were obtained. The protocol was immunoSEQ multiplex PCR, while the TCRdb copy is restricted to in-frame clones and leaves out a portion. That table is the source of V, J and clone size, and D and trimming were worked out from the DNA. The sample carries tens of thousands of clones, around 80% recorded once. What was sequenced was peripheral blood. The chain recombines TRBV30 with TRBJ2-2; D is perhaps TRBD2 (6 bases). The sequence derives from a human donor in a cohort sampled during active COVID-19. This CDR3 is CAWNLGEVGTGELFF. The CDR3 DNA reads TGTGCCTGGAACCTCGGGGAGGTGGGCACCGGGGAGCTGTTTTTT.